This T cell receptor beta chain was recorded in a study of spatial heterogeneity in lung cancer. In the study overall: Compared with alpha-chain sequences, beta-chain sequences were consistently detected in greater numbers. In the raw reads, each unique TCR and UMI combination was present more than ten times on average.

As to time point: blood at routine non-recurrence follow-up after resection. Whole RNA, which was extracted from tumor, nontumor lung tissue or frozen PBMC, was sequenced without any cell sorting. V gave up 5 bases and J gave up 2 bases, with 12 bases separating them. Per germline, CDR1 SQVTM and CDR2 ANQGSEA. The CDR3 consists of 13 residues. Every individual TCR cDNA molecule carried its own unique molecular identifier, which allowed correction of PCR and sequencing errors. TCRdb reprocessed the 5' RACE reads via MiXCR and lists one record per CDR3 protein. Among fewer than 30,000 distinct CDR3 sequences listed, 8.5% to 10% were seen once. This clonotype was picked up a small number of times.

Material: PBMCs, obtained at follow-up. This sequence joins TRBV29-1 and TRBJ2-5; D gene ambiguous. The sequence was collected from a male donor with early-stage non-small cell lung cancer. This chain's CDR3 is CSVKGRLQETQYF. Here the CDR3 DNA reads TGCAGCGTTAAAGGGCGGCTACAAGAGACCCAGTACTTC.